The next 30 T cell receptor beta chains were all read from a single sample in a study of T-cell memory formation after mild COVID-19. TCRdb called the 5' RACE reads again in MiXCR, with one record for every CDR3 protein. The sample carries about half a million distinct CDR3 sequences, 15% to 20% recorded once. Input material: PBMCs or a T cell subset sorted from them (not recorded which). These receptors were collected from an adult woman who had mild COVID-19 (a few samples of this study predate the infection). Cell type and time point are not known.

V is TRBV29-1 and J is TRBJ2-7; D gene unclear. V lost 5 bases and J 6 bases, leaving 20 bases between the germline ends. The germline gives CDR1 SQVTM, CDR2 ANQGSEA. The CDR3 runs to 14 residues. CDR3 sequence reads: CSVPRQSGSREQYF. Written as DNA, the CDR3 is TGCAGCGTTCCGAGGCAGAGTGGCTCGCGCGAGCAGTACTTC.

The V and J genes are TRBV6-5 and TRBJ2-1; 10 positions agree with TRBD2. The length of the CDR3 is 17 residues. The J segment lost 3 bases and the V segment lost 5 bases, leaving 10 bases of the junction unmatched. From germline, CDR1 is MNHEY and CDR2 SVGAGI. Here the CDR3 reads CASSHRASGSFYNEQFF. The DNA of the CDR3 is TGTGCCAGCAGTCACAGGGCTAGCGGGAGTTTCTACAATGAGCAGTTCTTC.

V usage is TRBV5-1 and J usage is TRBJ2-3; D unclear. Germline CDR1 is SGHRS and CDR2 is YFSETQ. This CDR3 spans 15 amino acids. Trimming removed 4 bases from V and 2 bases from J, with 14 bases in between. The CDR3 is CASSTNDASTDTQYF. CDR3 DNA sequence: TGCGCCAGCAGCACCAACGACGCCTCCACAGATACGCAGTATTTT.

The V and J genes are TRBV5-6 and TRBJ2-5; D remains ambiguous. Germline values: CDR1 SGHDT, CDR2 YYEEEE. With 2 bases removed from V and 5 bases from J, the gap between germline ends came to 10 bases. CDR3 length: 13 amino acids. The CDR3 DNA reads as TGTGCCAGCAGCTTTGGCCAGTGGGAGACCCAGTACTTC. It codes for CASSFGQWETQYF.

This clonotype was found a few times. This chain links TRBV4-3 with TRBJ2-1; TRBD2 matches 10 bases. With V trimmed by 3 bases and J by 0 bases, 2 bases remained unmatched. Germline CDR1 is LGHNA and CDR2 is YSLEER. This CDR3 has 16 residues. CDR3 bases: TGCGCCAGCAGCCACTCTAGCGGGAGCTCCTACAATGAGCAGTTCTTC. Amino acids: CASSHSSGSSYNEQFF.

The chain recombines TRBV6-6 with TRBJ1-2; D is uncertain. From germline, CDR1 is MNHNY and CDR2 SVGAGI (reference sequence). The ends were cut back, 2 bases at V and 0 bases at J, with 10 bases in the middle. This CDR3 region has 15 residues. CDR3 bases: TGTGCCAGCAGTTACCCAGATATCTCTAACTATGGCTACACCTTC. Translation gives CASSYPDISNYGYTF.

This clonotype showed up just a few times. The rearrangement uses TRBV5-1 and TRBJ1-3, with 12 positions matching TRBD1. Germline lookup yields CDR1 SGHRS and CDR2 YFSETQ. V shed 0 bases, J shed 5 bases, and the junction held 12 bases outside the gene matches. This CDR3 spans 19 amino acids. The CDR3 DNA reads as TGCGCCAGCAGCTTGGAAATGGGACAGGGGGCGATTAGGCGAAACACCATATATTTT. Translation gives CASSLEMGQGAIRRNTIYF.

The CDR3 sequence: CASSGTLSYEQYF. The CDR3 region has the DNA TGTGCCAGCAGTGGGACACTCTCCTACGAGCAGTACTTC. This chain uses TRBV6-1 with TRBJ2-7; D is possibly TRBD1 (5 bases). V lost 4 bases to trimming and J lost 0 bases, with 7 bases between them. Germline V lookup: CDR1 MNHNS, CDR2 SASEGT. The CDR3 spans 13 residues.

At least ten counts were recorded for this clonotype. The chain links TRBV4-2 to TRBJ1-5; no clear D. The CDR3 has 13 residues. CDR1 and CDR2 (germline): LGHNA, YNFKEQ. Between the trimmed V and J ends, which lost 1 base and 5 bases, there was a span of 6 bases. CDR3 in DNA: TGTGCCAGCAGCCAAGTGGTCGATCAGCCCCAGCATTTT. Its protein product is CASSQVVDQPQHF.

The rearrangement joins TRBV6-5 to TRBJ1-5; D gene uncertain. The CDR3 length is 15 residues. V was pared by 0 bases and J by 4 bases, with 10 bases between. Germline V gene sequence: CDR1 MNHEY, CDR2 SVGAGI. CDR3 region: CASSYSIVRNQPQHF. CDR3 bases: TGTGCCAGCAGTTACTCGATCGTAAGGAATCAGCCCCAGCATTTT.

V and J are TRBV6-1 and TRBJ2-7; 7 nucleotides agree with TRBD1. CDR1 MNHNS and CDR2 SASEGT come from the germline V gene. The junction had 13 bases not matched to a gene; V was cut back by 5 bases and J by 9 bases. CDR3 length: 14 residues. CDR3 region: CASSSGTATFGQYF. The CDR3 DNA reads TGTGCCAGCAGTTCGGGGACAGCCACCTTCGGGCAGTACTTC.

The chain couples TRBV7-9 to TRBJ2-1, with 8 positions matching TRBD2. CDR1 and CDR2 from the germline V gene are SEHNR and FQNEAQ (reference sequence). The CDR3 contains 18 residues. V gave up 5 bases and J gave up 4 bases; unmatched junction bases: 16. CDR3: CASSPRPGRAVSYNEQFF. The CDR3 coding sequence is TGTGCCAGCAGCCCCCGTCCCGGGAGGGCCGTTAGTTACAATGAGCAGTTCTTC. The whole variable domain, remainder taken from reference TRBV7-9 and TRBJ2-1, is DTGVSQNPRHKITKRGQNVTFRCDPISEHNRLYWYRQTLGQGPEFLTYFQNEAQLEKSRLLSDRFSAERPKGSFSTLEIQRTEQGDSAMYLCASSPRPGRAVSYNEQFFGPGTRLTVL.

CDR3 loop: CASRVLATSTDTQYF. The CDR3 region has the DNA TGTGCCAGCAGAGTACTAGCGACCAGCACAGATACGCAGTATTTT. The rearrangement links TRBV12-3 or TRBV12-4 to TRBJ2-3; 7 nucleotides match TRBD2. With V trimmed by 6 bases and J by 0 bases, 6 bases remained unmatched. This CDR3 contains 15 residues.

The genes are TRBV14 and TRBJ2-5, with D possibly being TRBD2 (5 bases). The CDR3 loop spans 18 amino acids. Trimming took 0 bases from V and 3 from J, leaving 20 bases between them. The V gene's germline CDR1 is SGHDN and CDR2 FVKESK. The CDR3 here is CASSQELISGRGKETQYF. CDR3 DNA: TGTGCCAGCAGCCAAGAATTGATTTCCGGCAGAGGGAAAGAGACCCAGTACTTC.

This clonotype was found a few times. The chain recombines TRBV20-1 with TRBJ1-1; weak D call: TRBD1 (6 bases). The length of the CDR3 is 14 residues. Trimming left V 8 bases short and J 0 bases short, with 16 bases between. In germline, CDR1 is DFQATT, CDR2 SNEGSKA (reference sequence). Here the CDR3 DNA reads TGCAGTACCACAGGGAGGCCCATGAACACTGAAGCTTTCTTT. This sequence encodes CSTTGRPMNTEAFF.

V usage is TRBV4-1 and J usage is TRBJ2-7, with D perhaps matching TRBD2 (6 bases). Deletions cut 0 bases from V and 2 bases from J, with 11 bases between. The CDR3 runs 15 residues. Germline CDR1 MGHRA, CDR2 YSYEKL. The CDR3 loop reads CASSQEIAATYEQYF. The CDR3 nucleotides read TGCGCCAGCAGCCAAGAAATAGCGGCTACCTACGAGCAGTACTTC.

This clonotype showed up just a few times. The chain combines TRBV7-8 with TRBJ2-7; D possibly corresponds to TRBD2 (7 bases). The CDR3 has 18 amino acids. Trimming pared 5 bases from V and 5 bases from J, leaving 28 bases between. In germline, CDR1 is SGHVS, CDR2 FQNEAQ. CDR3 loop: CASSLDWGAKLARNEQYF. For the CDR3, the DNA is TGTGCCAGCAGCCTGGACTGGGGGGCGAAACTAGCGAGAAACGAGCAGTACTTC.

This clonotype has more than one count but fewer than ten. V and J are TRBV29-1 and TRBJ2-1; TRBD2 aligns across 10 bases. Germline CDR1 SQVTM, CDR2 ANQGSEA. Germline trimming cut 5 bases from V and 12 bases from J; bases unmatched to any gene: 7. The CDR3 sequence is 12 residues long. This CDR3 reads CSVLAGEIGQFF. CDR3 in DNA: TGCAGCGTTCTAGCGGGAGAGATTGGGCAGTTCTTC.

The chain has TRBV12-3 or TRBV12-4 and TRBJ2-1; unclear D gene. Trimming pared 3 bases from V and 7 bases from J, leaving 7 bases between. The CDR3 is 12 residues long. The CDR3 reads CASSFFGNEQFF. CDR3 DNA sequence: TGTGCCAGCAGTTTTTTTGGGAATGAGCAGTTCTTC.

This chain connects TRBV7-9 to TRBJ2-3; D not certain. Germline V gene data show CDR1 as SEHNR and CDR2 as FQNEAQ (reference sequence). This CDR3 spans 16 amino acids. Trimming stripped 0 bases from V and 2 bases from J, with 12 bases between. The CDR3 sequence is CASSLADRLYTDTQYF. The DNA of the CDR3 is TGTGCCAGCAGCTTAGCAGATAGACTCTACACAGATACGCAGTATTTT.

This clonotype was counted many times. This chain connects TRBV12-3 or TRBV12-4 to TRBJ2-2; TRBD2 is a possible D gene (5 bases). The length of the CDR3 is 15 residues. Trimming took off 6 bases at V and 6 bases at J, with 17 bases between the two ends. CDR3 sequence reads: CASSTLGAEAGELFF. CDR3 nucleotide sequence: TGTGCCAGCAGCACGTTGGGAGCCGAGGCCGGGGAGCTGTTTTTT.

V and J are TRBV29-1 and TRBJ1-2; a possible D gene is TRBD1 (5 bases). CDR1 is SQVTM and CDR2 is ANQGSEA in the germline V gene. Trimming removed 3 bases at V and 5 bases at J, with 22 bases between. This CDR3 has 16 amino acids. The CDR3 spells CSVEGDPETAGYGYTF. The CDR3 region has the DNA TGCAGCGTTGAGGGGGACCCCGAGACAGCCGGATATGGCTACACCTTC.

The gene calls are TRBV7-8 and TRBJ2-1; TRBD2 aligns across 11 bases. Trimming at V came to 1 base and at J to 9 bases, leaving 8 bases not matched to a gene. Germline assignment: CDR1 SGHVS and CDR2 FQNEAQ. The CDR3 spans 16 residues. The chain's CDR3 is CASSLVGASGRFEQFF. In DNA, the CDR3 is TGTGCCAGCAGCTTAGTAGGGGCTAGCGGGAGGTTTGAGCAGTTCTTC.

This clonotype has just one count. The germline gene is not matched at one end of the junction; a read error may be the cause. This sequence joins TRBV19 and TRBJ1-2; unclear D gene. The length of the CDR3 is 11 residues. CDR1 and CDR2 from the germline V gene are LNHDA and SQIVND (reference sequence). CDR3 in amino acids: CASRNGLQHRF. The CDR3 nucleotides read TGTGCCAGTAGGAACGGACTCCAGCACCGCTTC.

This clonotype was counted a few times. The V gene is TRBV18, the J gene TRBJ1-1; the D gene is possibly TRBD1 (6 bases). The CDR3 runs 16 residues. Trimming removed 4 bases from V and 6 bases from J, with 21 bases in between. CDR1 and CDR2 from the germline V gene are KGHSH and LQKENI. The DNA for the CDR3 is TGTGCCAGCTCACTATCCTCCCCAGGGGTCGGGTCTGAAGCTTTCTTT. This translates into CASSLSSPGVGSEAFF.

This clonotype has ten or more counts. The chain is built from TRBV12-3 or TRBV12-4 and TRBJ1-5, with D perhaps TRBD1 (5 bases). The CDR3 covers 13 residues. Trimming removed 3 bases at V and 6 bases at J, with 9 bases between. This chain's CDR3 is CASSFQGGQPQHF. The DNA for the CDR3 is TGTGCCAGCAGTTTTCAGGGAGGTCAGCCCCAGCATTTT.

The chain carries TRBV3-1 and TRBJ2-7; D possibly corresponds to TRBD2 (6 bases). Trimming cost V 1 base and J 5 bases, with 24 bases left between them. Looked up from germline, CDR1 is LGHDT and CDR2 is YNNKEL (reference sequence). This CDR3 is built from 18 residues. The CDR3 loop reads CASSQGITGSYHGDEQYF. CDR3 nucleotide sequence: TGTGCCAGCAGCCAAGGTATAACCGGGAGCTACCACGGCGACGAGCAGTACTTC.

A few counts support this clonotype. The V and J genes are TRBV7-8 and TRBJ2-2; D gene ambiguous. Trimming took off 1 base at V and 0 bases at J, with 6 bases between the two ends. Per the germline V gene, CDR1 is SGHVS and CDR2 is FQNEAQ. The CDR3 is made up of 15 amino acids. DNA of the CDR3: TGTGCCAGCAGCTTAGTAGTTTCGAACACCGGGGAGCTGTTTTTT. Encoded protein: CASSLVVSNTGELFF.

Only a few counts were recorded for this clonotype. The chain links TRBV7-6 to TRBJ2-1, with D possibly matching TRBD1 (5 bases). Germline V gene data show CDR1 as SGHVS and CDR2 as FNYEAQ. V was clipped by 5 bases and J by 1 base, with 12 bases between them. The CDR3 extends over 15 amino acids. The CDR3 region is CASSVTGQSYNEQFF. The CDR3 coding sequence is TGTGCCAGCAGCGTAACAGGCCAATCCTACAATGAGCAGTTCTTC.

This clonotype showed up just a few times. The chain has TRBV20-1 and TRBJ1-1; D is ambiguous. The CDR3 contains 14 residues. Germline values: CDR1 DFQATT, CDR2 SNEGSKA (reference sequence). The V gene lost 1 base and the J gene lost 1 base, with 10 bases spanning the gap. CDR3 amino acids: CSARGLIGNTEAFF. The CDR3 DNA is TGCAGTGCTAGAGGGCTCATAGGGAACACTGAAGCTTTCTTT.